These T cell receptor beta chains were read from a single sample in a study of glioma-infiltrating T cells. TCRdb analysed the multiplex PCR reads with MiXCR anew, one entry per CDR3 protein. The sample shows a few hundred thousand distinct CDR3 sequences, about two fifths of them seen only once. Sequenced material: glioma tissue, nonneoplastic brain tissue, or PBMCs (not recorded which). The origin of the receptors is a human donor with low-grade glioma or glioblastoma, undergoing nonglioma brain surgery, or in good health (not recorded which). Both conserved end residues are part of each CDR3. The D gene is left open where the match is weak. Only part of the rows carry a size: once, few, many, or a class if the clone is expanded.

J | length | V | D | size | CDR3 | DNA
TRBJ1-2 | 14 | TRBV20-1 | . | . | CSAGTARANYGYTF | TGCAGTGCTGGGACGGCCCGAGCTAACTATGGCTACACCTTC
TRBJ1-1 | 15 | TRBV20-1 | . | few | CSAITTPGGGRRAFF | TGCAGTGCTATAACTACCCCCGGGGGGGGGCGCCGAGCTTTCTTT
TRBJ2-7 | 17 | TRBV7-2 | . | . | CASSSRGEGFSSYEQYF | TGTGCCAGCAGCTCTAGAGGGGAAGGATTTAGCTCCTACGAGCAGTACTTC
TRBJ2-5 | 15 | TRBV28 | . | few | CASSSPGGSQETQYF | TGTGCCAGCTCCTCACCCGGGGGTTCTCAAGAGACCCAGTACTTC
TRBJ1-1 | 13 | TRBV7-2 | TRBD1 | many | CASSSGQGLGAFF | TGTGCCAGCAGCTCCGGACAGGGTTTGGGAGCTTTCTTT
TRBJ2-7 | 14 | TRBV20-1 | TRBD2 | few | CSASRTSGSGEQYF | TGCAGTGCTAGTCGAACTAGCGGGAGTGGCGAGCAGTACTTC
TRBJ1-2 | 15 | TRBV4-1 | . | . | CASSQGAWVSYGYTF | TGCGCCAGCAGCCAAGGAGCATGGGTTAGCTATGGCTACACCTTC
TRBJ1-4 | 15 | TRBV4-1 | . | few | CASSQVPATNEKLFF | TGCGCCAGCAGCCAAGTGCCCGCAACTAATGAAAAACTGTTTTTT
TRBJ2-2 | 16 | TRBV7-6 | . | . | CASSPAGTLNTGELFF | TGTGCTAGCAGCCCAGCCGGGACACTGAACACCGGGGAGCTGTTTTTT
TRBJ2-4 | 11 | TRBV6-1 | . | . | CASSPQDIKYF | TGTGCCAGCAGTCCTCAGGACATTAAGTACTTC
TRBJ2-2 | 14 | TRBV4-2 | . | . | CASSPHGNTGELFF | TGTGCCAGCAGCCCACATGGGAACACCGGGGAGCTGTTTTTT
TRBJ2-1 | 15 | TRBV20-1 | . | . | CSAQSGINTYNEQFF | TGCAGTGCCCAGAGCGGAATCAACACCTACAATGAGCAGTTCTTC
TRBJ1-5 | 13 | TRBV18 | . | . | CASSPGVSQPQHF | TGTGCCAGCTCCCCAGGGGTTTCTCAGCCCCAGCATTTT
TRBJ2-5 | 16 | TRBV6-2/TRBV6-3 | . | . | CASSHRDGGGQETQYF | TGTGCCAGCAGCCACCGGGACGGTGGGGGACAAGAGACCCAGTACTTC
TRBJ2-7 | 16 | TRBV27 | TRBD1 | few | CASSPQAGTGFYEQYF | TGTGCCAGCAGTCCCCAAGCCGGGACAGGTTTTTACGAGCAGTACTTC
TRBJ2-7 | 14 | TRBV7-2 | TRBD1 | . | CASSRDRERDEQYF | TGTGCCAGCAGCCGAGACAGGGAGAGGGACGAGCAGTACTTC
TRBJ2-3 | 16 | TRBV2 | . | . | CASRRGTHESTDTQYF | TGTGCCAGCAGACGAGGGACCCACGAGTCTACAGATACGCAGTATTTT
TRBJ1-2 | 16 | TRBV6-1 | . | few | CASSSLRRGGDYGYTF | TGTGCCAGCAGTTCTCTCAGGAGGGGGGGCGACTATGGCTACACCTTC
TRBJ2-1 | 16 | TRBV7-2 | TRBD2 | . | CASSLRTTSGNNEQFF | TGTGCCAGCAGCTTACGGACGACTAGCGGGAACAATGAGCAGTTCTTC
TRBJ1-2 | 14 | TRBV2 | . | . | CASSGTWLIYGYTF | TGTGCCAGCAGTGGGACCTGGCTGATCTATGGCTACACCTTC
TRBJ2-7 | 17 | TRBV28 | TRBD2 | few | CASSFPAGLKTSYEQYF | TGTGCCAGCAGTTTTCCCGCGGGACTAAAGACGTCCTACGAGCAGTACTTC
TRBJ2-7 | 15 | TRBV27 | . | . | CASSSHGGGSYEQYF | TGTGCCAGCAGTTCCCACGGAGGAGGGTCTTACGAGCAGTACTTC
TRBJ1-2 | 14 | TRBV7-2 | . | . | CASSLAPNNYGYTF | TGTGCCAGCAGCTTAGCGCCGAATAACTATGGCTACACCTTC
TRBJ1-4 | 17 | TRBV28 | . | once | CASSRTDYTRAHEKLFF | TGTGCCAGCAGCCGAACAGATTATACACGGGCCCATGAAAAACTGTTTTTT
TRBJ2-7 | 14 | TRBV14 | . | . | CASSLRGKAYEQYF | TGTGCCAGCAGCTTAAGGGGGAAGGCCTACGAGCAGTACTTC
TRBJ2-1 | 14 | TRBV5-1 | TRBD1 | few | CASSGDRAHNEQFF | TGCGCCAGCAGCGGGGACAGGGCCCACAATGAGCAGTTCTTC
TRBJ1-5 | 17 | TRBV7-2 | . | few | CASSDLNMGFSNQPQHF | TGTGCCAGCAGCGATCTAAATATGGGGTTTAGCAATCAGCCCCAGCATTTT
TRBJ1-1 | 14 | TRBV7-2 | TRBD1 | many | CASSPDRARTEAFF | TGTGCCAGCAGCCCAGACAGGGCTCGAACTGAAGCTTTCTTT
TRBJ1-1 | 16 | TRBV6-1 | . | many | CASSDYRVWASTEAFF | TGTGCCAGCAGTGATTATCGTGTTTGGGCTTCCACTGAAGCTTTCTTT
TRBJ2-3 | 18 | TRBV3-1 | TRBD2 | . | CASSQDLRVAGAADTQYF | TGTGCCAGCAGCCAAGACCTAAGGGTAGCGGGAGCGGCAGATACGCAGTATTTT
TRBJ1-1 | 15 | TRBV5-1 | . | few | CASSLEPGLNTEAFF | TGCGCCAGCAGCTTGGAACCGGGTTTAAACACTGAAGCTTTCTTT
TRBJ2-1 | 14 | TRBV11-1 | . | few | CASSPRHDRNEQFF | TGTGCCAGCAGCCCCCGACACGACCGCAATGAGCAGTTCTTC
TRBJ2-7 | 11 | TRBV20-1 | . | few | CSASAGREQYF | TGCAGTGCTAGTGCAGGGAGAGAGCAGTACTTC
TRBJ2-1 | 16 | TRBV27 | TRBD2 | many | CASSLTLAGGPNEQFF | TGTGCCAGCAGTTTAACCCTAGCGGGAGGACCGAATGAGCAGTTCTTC
TRBJ1-5 | 15 | TRBV5-1 | TRBD1 | few | CASSFQGDPNQPQHF | TGCGCCAGCAGCTTCCAGGGGGACCCCAATCAGCCCCAGCATTTT
TRBJ2-1 | 17 | TRBV28 | . | . | CASSLTAGAASCNEQFF | TGTGCCAGCAGTTTGACCGCTGGGGCGGCGTCCTGCAATGAGCAGTTCTTC
TRBJ1-1 | 14 | TRBV7-2 | TRBD1 | . | CASSSTGMNTEAFF | TGTGCCAGCAGCTCGACAGGGATGAACACTGAAGCTTTCTTT
TRBJ2-1 | 13 | TRBV20-1 | TRBD1 | . | CSAWRTGGNEQFF | TGCAGTGCTTGGAGGACAGGTGGTAATGAGCAGTTCTTC
TRBJ2-3 | 12 | TRBV27 | . | few | CASSLPYGTQYF | TGTGCCAGCAGCTTGCCATACGGTACGCAGTATTTT
TRBJ2-1 | 14 | TRBV12-3/TRBV12-4 | . | . | CASSTLDEVNEQFF | TGTGCCAGCAGCACTCTAGACGAAGTCAATGAGCAGTTCTTC
TRBJ2-7 | 12 | TRBV12-3/TRBV12-4 | . | . | CASSQLYYEQYF | TGTGCCAGCAGCCAATTATACTACGAGCAGTACTTC
TRBJ2-5 | 11 | TRBV20-1 | . | . | CSAKRFGTQYF | TGCAGTGCTAAGAGGTTTGGGACCCAGTACTTC
TRBJ2-3 | 15 | TRBV19 | . | . | CASTQGLCGTDTQYF | TGTGCCAGCACTCAGGGGTTATGTGGCACAGATACGCAGTATTTT
TRBJ1-1 | 15 | TRBV19 | . | . | CASSIELLGDTEAFF | TGTGCCAGTAGTATAGAGCTCCTTGGGGACACTGAAGCTTTCTTT
TRBJ2-5 | 13 | TRBV5-1 | . | . | CARSLDIGETQYF | TGCGCCAGAAGCTTGGACATTGGGGAGACCCAGTACTTC
TRBJ1-1 | 15 | TRBV7-2 | . | . | CTSSLVGVLNTESFF | TGTACCAGCAGCTTAGTGGGGGTTCTTAACACTGAATCTTTCTTT
TRBJ2-1 | 11 | TRBV28 | TRBD2 | . | CAGSREGEQFF | TGTGCCGGCAGCCGGGAGGGAGAGCAGTTCTTC
TRBJ2-6 | 17 | TRBV5-1 | . | . | CASSLEAVLWGANVLTF | TGCGCCAGCAGCTTGGAGGCAGTCCTGTGGGGGGCCAACGTCCTGACTTTC
TRBJ1-1 | 12 | TRBV11-2 | . | . | CASSQFEGEAFF | TGTGCCAGCAGCCAGTTCGAGGGTGAAGCTTTCTTT
TRBJ2-7 | 13 | TRBV19 | . | . | CASSGQGFHEQYF | TGTGCCAGTTCTGGGCAGGGGTTCCACGAGCAGTACTTC
TRBJ2-1 | 15 | TRBV7-2 | TRBD2 | many | CASSPEPGGGNEQFF | TGTGCCAGCAGCCCAGAACCCGGGGGGGGGAATGAGCAGTTCTTC
TRBJ1-5 | 17 | TRBV7-2 | . | few | CASSLWAGAYSNQPQHF | TGTGCCAGCAGCTTATGGGCAGGGGCATATAGCAATCAGCCCCAGCATTTT
TRBJ2-7 | 14 | TRBV20-1 | TRBD2 | . | CSAWTSGLSYEQYF | TGCAGTGCTTGGACTAGCGGGCTCTCCTACGAGCAGTACTTC
TRBJ2-1 | 15 | TRBV4-2 | . | . | CASSQVSSSYNEQFF | TGTGCCAGCAGCCAAGTGTCTAGCTCCTACAATGAGCAGTTCTTC
TRBJ2-3 | 19 | TRBV10-3 | TRBD2 | . | CASSYLLRKITSGRDTQYF | TGTGCCAGCAGTTACCTACTCAGAAAGATTACTAGCGGGAGGGATACGCAGTATTTT
TRBJ1-4 | 14 | TRBV7-6 | . | few | CASSLALRGEKLFF | TGTGCCAGCAGCTTAGCGCTGCGGGGAGAAAAACTGTTTTTT
TRBJ2-3 | 12 | TRBV5-5 | . | once | CASSLEDYTQYF | TGTGCCAGCAGCTTGGAAGATTATACGCAGTATTTT
TRBJ2-3 | 16 | TRBV7-2 | . | few | CASTSRAGPSTDTQYF | TGTGCCAGCACCTCCCGAGCGGGCCCTAGCACAGATACGCAGTATTTT
TRBJ2-3 | 16 | TRBV7-6 | TRBD1 | . | CASSWPRDRGTDTQYF | TGTGCCAGCAGCTGGCCCCGGGACAGGGGCACAGATACGCAGTATTTT